Below, 27 T cell receptor beta chains from the same sample are listed, as sequenced in a study of Graves' ophthalmopathy and Graves' hyperthyroidism. The study amplified TCR beta CDR3 regions using RNA transcripts. Second-round multiplex PCR came after a first-round RT-PCR that employed HTBI primers. MiXCR was run by TCRdb on the multiplex PCR reads, yielding one entry per CDR3 protein. The sample gives around 670,000 distinct CDR3 sequences, roughly 40% of which show up once; 40% to 45% is in the top ten. The specimen was peripheral blood. Receptors originate from an adult man with Graves' ophthalmopathy.

This chain uses TRBV5-1 with TRBJ1-4; D is ambiguous. V was pared by 2 bases and J by 0 bases, with 8 bases between. Germline CDR1 SGHRS, CDR2 YFSETQ. There are 15 residues in the CDR3. This CDR3 is CASSLKTATNEKLFF. The CDR3 coding sequence is TGCGCCAGCAGCTTAAAGACTGCAACTAATGAAAAACTGTTTTTT.

This clonotype was observed at least ten times. The junction departs from germline at one end; a sequencing error may be responsible. This chain connects TRBV24-1 to TRBJ1-5; D may be TRBD1 (5 bases). The V gene's germline CDR1 is KGHDR and CDR2 SFDVKD. This CDR3 has 13 residues. The CDR3 here is CASSYQGGQPQHF. For the CDR3, the DNA is TGTGCCAGCAGTTACCAGGGTGGCCAGCCCCAGCATTTT.

This clonotype was detected many times. The CDR3 spells CASSQNQETQYF. The DNA of the CDR3 is TGTGCCAGCAGCCAGAACCAAGAGACCCAGTACTTC. The chain carries TRBV7-2 and TRBJ2-5; D is ambiguous. CDR1 is SGHTA, CDR2 FQGNSA, per germline. The CDR3 totals 12 residues. Trimming stripped 5 bases from V and 0 bases from J, with 4 bases between.

The genes are TRBV7-9 and TRBJ1-2; no clear D. Germline values: CDR1 SEHNR, CDR2 FQNEAQ (reference sequence). V lost 4 bases to trimming and J lost 4 bases, with 19 bases between them. The CDR3 is 16 amino acids. The CDR3 region is CASSSLESSRPYGYTF. The CDR3 DNA is TGTGCCAGCAGCTCTTTGGAGAGCTCAAGACCCTATGGCTACACCTTC. Complete variable domain (other parts from reference TRBV7-9 and TRBJ1-2): DTGVSQNPRHKITKRGQNVTFRCDPISEHNRLYWYRQTLGQGPEFLTYFQNEAQLEKSRLLSDRFSAERPKGSFSTLEIQRTEQGDSAMYLCASSSLESSRPYGYTFGSGTRLTVV.

Turning to this clonotype: One end of the junction is discordant with germline, which a read error may explain. V and J are TRBV7-9 and TRBJ2-6, with a possible D match to TRBD2 (6 bases). CDR3 length equals 13 residues. Germline assignment: CDR1 SEHNR and CDR2 FQNEAQ (reference sequence). CDR3 coding DNA: TGTGCCAGCAGCCGTACGTGGGGGGATGCTGAAGCTTTC. This translates into CASSRTWGDAEAF.

This rearrangement joins TRBV29-1 to TRBJ1-5; TRBD1 matches 7 bases. The ends lost 0 bases at V and 6 bases at J; junction bases unmatched: 8. Germline values: CDR1 SQVTM, CDR2 ANQGSEA. The CDR3 is 15 amino acids. In DNA form, the CDR3 reads TGCAGCGTTGAAGAGAAGGGGGCGATTGGTCAGCCCCAGCATTTT. Encoded protein: CSVEEKGAIGQPQHF.

J is TRBJ2-3 and V is TRBV25-1, with D possibly being TRBD1 or TRBD2 (6 bases each). Germline V gene sequence: CDR1 MGHDK, CDR2 SYGVNS. V dropped 6 bases and J dropped 4 bases, with 17 bases sitting between them. The CDR3 extends over 15 amino acids. This CDR3 reads CASSLHGGDSDTQYF. DNA for the CDR3: TGTGCCAGCAGCTTACACGGGGGCGACTCAGATACGCAGTATTTT.

The CDR3 here is CATSRDYGKNTEAFF. The CDR3, as DNA: TGTGCCACCAGCAGAGATTACGGGAAGAACACTGAAGCTTTCTTT. This chain connects TRBV15 to TRBJ1-1; no definite D call. This CDR3 spans 15 amino acids. The germline V gene has CDR1 LNHNV and CDR2 YYDKDF (reference sequence). Trimming removed 0 bases at V and 1 base at J, with 9 bases between.

With respect to this clonotype: This may arise from a read error, as a much more abundant clone is one base away. The genes are TRBV7-9 and TRBJ2-2, with TRBD1 matching 7 bases. This CDR3 comprises 10 residues. Looked up from germline, CDR1 is SEHNR and CDR2 is FQNEAQ (reference sequence). The CDR3 protein is CASATGELSF. Here the CDR3 DNA reads TGTGCCAGCGCTACAGGGGAGCTGTCTTTT. Variable domain in full (rest from reference TRBV7-9 and TRBJ2-2): DTGVSQNPRHKITKRGQNVTFRCDPISEHNRLYWYRQTLGQGPEFLTYFQNEAQLEKSRLLSDRFSAERPKGSFSTLEIQRTEQGDSAMYLCASATGELSFGEGSRLTVL.

V usage is TRBV7-3 and J usage is TRBJ1-5; maybe TRBD1 (6 bases). CDR3 length: 16 residues. The germline V gene has CDR1 SGHTA and CDR2 FQGTGA. Trimming pared 4 bases from V and 5 bases from J, leaving 18 bases between. CDR3: CASSSQGGGRDQPQHF. CDR3 nucleotide sequence: TGTGCCAGCAGCTCACAAGGGGGAGGAAGGGATCAGCCCCAGCATTTT.

This sequence joins TRBV19 and TRBJ1-5, with D maybe TRBD1 (5 bases). V dropped 3 bases and J dropped 14 bases, with 17 bases sitting between them. Germline values: CDR1 LNHDA, CDR2 SQIVND (reference sequence). CDR3 length: 13 amino acids. The CDR3 spells CASSITSGGGEHF. The CDR3 nucleotides read TGTGCCAGTAGTATCACTAGCGGGGGAGGGGAGCATTTT.

This clonotype was counted many times. This sequence joins TRBV25-1 and TRBJ2-7; possibly TRBD2 for D (6 bases). Per germline, CDR1 MGHDK and CDR2 SYGVNS. The CDR3 loop spans 15 amino acids. V was shortened by 3 bases and J by 1 base, with 13 bases between the two germline ends. The CDR3 sequence: CASSDPGTASYEQYF. CDR3 coding DNA: TGTGCCAGCAGTGACCCCGGGACTGCGTCCTACGAGCAGTACTTC.

With regard to this clonotype: The junction and the germline gene differ at one end; a read error may be behind it. This rearrangement joins TRBV25-1 to TRBJ1-4; 9 bases are shared with TRBD1. CDR3 length equals 14 residues. In germline, CDR1 is MGHDK, CDR2 SYGVNS. CDR3 bases: TGTGCCAGCAGAACCGGACAGGGGAGTGAAGAACTGTTTTTT. Its translation is CASRTGQGSEELFF.

The genes are TRBV12-3 or TRBV12-4 and TRBJ2-6; tentative D call: TRBD2 (6 bases). Trimming removed 6 bases from V and 1 base from J, with 16 bases in between. This CDR3 region has 17 residues. The CDR3 sequence is CASRPGDPSSGANVLTF. In DNA form, the CDR3 reads TGTGCCAGCAGACCGGGGGACCCCTCGTCTGGGGCCAACGTCCTGACTTTC.

In DNA, the CDR3 is TGTGCCATCAGTGAAGCGGGAGACTCTGGAAACACCATATATTTT. Its protein product is CAISEAGDSGNTIYF. This chain connects TRBV10-3 to TRBJ1-3; D is undetermined. The germline V gene encodes CDR1 ENHRY and CDR2 SYGVKD. Trimming left V 3 bases short and J 0 bases short, with 9 bases between. This CDR3 region has 15 residues.

V gene TRBV11-1 combines with J gene TRBJ2-2, with TRBD1 matching over 7 bases. CDR1 is SGHAT and CDR2 is FQDESV in the germline V gene (reference sequence). This CDR3 spans 17 amino acids. V was pared by 9 bases and J by 1 base, with 14 bases of the junction left unmatched. CDR3 DNA: TGTGCCAGTAGTCCTCGTCCCGGGACAGAGAACACCGGGGAGCTGTTTTTT. It translates to CASSPRPGTENTGELFF.

This clonotype was seen a few times. The chain has TRBV7-3 and TRBJ2-7; no reliable D call. The CDR3 has 15 residues. Germline values: CDR1 SGHTA, CDR2 FQGTGA. V was cut by 2 bases and J by 3 bases, with 14 bases left in between. The CDR3 sequence is CASSLDSGPNYEQYF. The CDR3 DNA reads TGTGCCAGCAGCTTAGATTCCGGGCCCAACTACGAGCAGTACTTC. The full variable domain, in which reference TRBV7-3 and TRBJ2-7 provide the parts outside the CDR3, is GAGVSQTPSNKVTEKGKYVELRCDPISGHTALYWYRQSLGQGPEFLIYFQGTGAADDSGLPNDRFFAVRPEGSVSTLKIQRTERGDSAVYLCASSLDSGPNYEQYFGPGTRLTVT.

The chain links TRBV11-2 to TRBJ2-3; 10 bases match TRBD2. Germline CDR1 reads SGHAT; CDR2 reads FQNNGV. CDR3 size: 15 residues. J was trimmed by 1 base and V by 3 bases; bases with no gene match: 1. The CDR3 region is CASSLSGRGTDTQYF. In DNA, the CDR3 is TGTGCCAGCAGCTTGAGCGGGAGGGGCACAGATACGCAGTATTTT. Using reference TRBV11-2 and TRBJ2-3 for the parts outside the CDR3, the full variable domain is EAGVAQSPRYKIIEKRQSVAFWCNPISGHATLYWYQQILGQGPKLLIQFQNNGVVDDSQLPKDRFSAERLKGVDSTLKIQPAKLEDSAVYLCASSLSGRGTDTQYFGPGTRLTVL.

In its sample, this clonotype was seen a few times. V and J are TRBV20-1 and TRBJ1-1; D ambiguous. Trimming cost V 3 bases and J 4 bases, with 15 bases left between them. Germline loops: CDR1 DFQATT, CDR2 SNEGSKA (reference sequence). The CDR3 extends over 14 amino acids. In nucleotides, the CDR3 is TGCAGTGCTAGGTTTAGCTCCGGAGGCACTGAAGCTTTCTTT. Protein sequence: CSARFSSGGTEAFF.

On this clonotype itself: Since a much larger clone is just one base distant, this may be a read error. This sequence joins TRBV29-1 and TRBJ2-7; D is possibly TRBD1 or TRBD2 (6 bases each). Germline V CDR1 and CDR2: SQVTM, ANQGSEA. CDR3 length: 13 amino acids. The CDR3 DNA reads as TGCGGCGTTGACTGGGGGGCGGGGTACGAGCAGTACTTC. This codes for CGVDWGAGYEQYF.

In this sample, this clonotype turned up many times. The chain has TRBV7-2 and TRBJ2-7, with D maybe TRBD1 (6 bases). Germline CDR1 and CDR2: SGHTA and FQGNSA. The germline V and J ends were trimmed by 5 bases and 2 bases, with 10 bases remaining between them. The length of the CDR3 is 13 residues. CDR3 coding DNA: TGTGCCAGCAGCCGGACAGCTACCTACGAGCAGTACTTC. Its translation: CASSRTATYEQYF.

The chain couples TRBV2 to TRBJ2-7; 9 bases align to TRBD2. CDR3 length: 13 residues. V lost 4 bases and J lost 5; bases outside the gene matches: 3. Germline CDR1 is SNHLY and CDR2 is FYNNEI. The CDR3 loop reads CASSVASGDEQYF. The CDR3 coding sequence is TGTGCCAGCAGTGTAGCTAGCGGGGACGAGCAGTACTTC.

The CDR3: CAISDVTVDEQYF. CDR3 DNA sequence: TGTGCCATCAGTGATGTGACAGTGGATGAGCAGTACTTC. The chain combines TRBV10-3 with TRBJ2-5; a weak D match, TRBD1 (5 bases). The CDR3 loop spans 13 amino acids. Germline lookup yields CDR1 ENHRY and CDR2 SYGVKD. V lost 3 bases, J lost 11 bases, and 16 bases lay in between.

This clonotype was recorded a few times. The rearrangement joins TRBV20-1 to TRBJ1-5, with 7 nucleotides matching TRBD1. CDR3 size: 13 residues. From germline, CDR1 is DFQATT and CDR2 SNEGSKA (reference sequence). V shed 5 bases and J 7 bases; nucleotides not matched to a gene: 8. The CDR3 DNA is TGCAGTGCTGCGACGACAGGGAAGCAGCCCCAGCATTTT. Amino acid sequence: CSAATTGKQPQHF.

This clonotype was observed a handful of times. The genes are TRBV20-1 and TRBJ1-1; 9 bases are shared with TRBD1. CDR3 length equals 14 residues. CDR1 DFQATT and CDR2 SNEGSKA come from the germline V gene (reference sequence). The V and J ends lost 6 bases and 5 bases, in that order; junction bases with no gene match: 10. CDR3 coding DNA: TGCAGTGCCCAAAGAGGACAGGGGCGGACTGAAGCTTTCTTT. As protein: CSAQRGQGRTEAFF.

CDR3 nucleotide sequence: TGCAGTGCTAGCGACACCAGCCACATCTCCTACGAGCAGTACTTC. Its translation is CSASDTSHISYEQYF. The rearrangement links TRBV20-1 to TRBJ2-7, with no clear D. CDR1 and CDR2 from the germline V gene are DFQATT and SNEGSKA (reference sequence). There are 15 residues in the CDR3. The V end was cut by 3 bases, the J end by 0 bases, with 15 bases between.

The chain joins TRBV15 to TRBJ1-2, with TRBD1 matching 7 bases. Germline V gene lookup returns CDR1 LNHNV and CDR2 YYDKDF (reference sequence). The CDR3 is made up of 15 amino acids. V shed 3 bases, J shed 3 bases, and the junction held 7 bases outside the gene matches. The CDR3, as DNA: TGTGCCACCAGCAGTGAGTCGGGGACAGACTATGGCTACACCTTC. This gives the protein CATSSESGTDYGYTF.